The 23 T cell receptor beta chains below all came from one sample that was sequenced in a study of cytomegalovirus exposure and HLA in healthy donors. A multiplex PCR was run with 60 Vbeta primers and 13 Jbeta primers. The table came from immunoSEQ multiplex PCR; TCRdb's copy has only in-frame clones and leaves some out. This listing includes 75,000 to 85,000 clones. Sequences were obtained from PBMCs. The source is a man aged 45-65 years in good health and CMV-seronegative.

The V call is TRBV4-1, the J call TRBJ2-5, with 8 bases fitting TRBD2. V dropped 5 bases and J dropped 4; count of bases not matched to a gene: 9. The CDR3 has 15 amino acids. Germline V lookup: CDR1 MGHRA, CDR2 YSYEKL. CDR3 in DNA: TGCGCCAGCAGCTCCCGGGGGGGGGCAGGAGAGACCCAGTACTTC. This translates into CASSSRGGAGETQYF.

The chain combines TRBV4-2 with TRBJ1-3; 7 bases agree with TRBD1. Germline V lookup: CDR1 LGHNA, CDR2 YNFKEQ. There are 15 residues in the CDR3. The V and J ends lost 4 bases and 4 bases, in that order; junction bases with no gene match: 7. DNA of the CDR3: TGTGCCAGCAGCCTCCAGAGGGGACAGGGAAACACCATATATTTT. It encodes CASSLQRGQGNTIYF.

V gene TRBV18 combines with J gene TRBJ2-7; 8 bases match TRBD1. Unmatched junction bases numbered 13, after V lost 8 bases and J lost 4 bases. CDR3 length: 15 amino acids. CDR1 is KGHSH and CDR2 is LQKENI in the germline V gene. CDR3 in DNA: TGTGCCAGCCATCCAGGGGGCCCCGGTATGTACGAGCAGTACTTC. It is translated as CASHPGGPGMYEQYF.

The V gene is TRBV5-1, the J gene TRBJ2-7, with 7 bases that match TRBD2. Germline-derived CDR1 and CDR2 are SGHRS and YFSETQ. The CDR3 is 14 residues long. The ends lost 2 bases at V and 4 bases at J; junction bases unmatched: 6. This CDR3 is CASSLGTNDYEQYF. CDR3 nucleotide sequence: TGCGCCAGCAGCTTAGGGACTAACGATTACGAGCAGTACTTC.

Of note for this clone: This same CDR3 is encoded by further DNA sequences in the sample. The V gene is TRBV18, the J gene TRBJ2-7; 7 nucleotides agree with TRBD1. CDR3 size: 15 residues. The V gene's germline CDR1 is KGHSH and CDR2 LQKENI. Trimming took 3 bases from V and 3 from J; bases not matched to a gene: 8. CDR3 loop: CASSPTLTGNYEQYF. CDR3 DNA sequence: TGTGCCAGCTCACCGACACTGACAGGGAACTACGAGCAGTACTTC.

The chain combines TRBV5-5 with TRBJ2-2; 9 bases fit TRBD2. The V gene end was trimmed by 7 bases and the J gene end by 4 bases; junction bases not matched to a gene: 5. The CDR3 runs to 14 residues. CDR1 and CDR2 (germline): SGHKS, YYEKEE (reference sequence). CDR3 protein: CASGRGGATGELFF. The CDR3 DNA reads TGTGCCAGCGGACGCGGGGGGGCCACCGGGGAGCTGTTTTTT.

J is TRBJ2-7 and V is TRBV6-5; 7 bases are shared with TRBD1. This CDR3 is 13 amino acids long. Germline V gene sequence: CDR1 MNHEY, CDR2 SVGAGI. Unmatched junction bases numbered 5, after V lost 6 bases and J lost 3 bases. This chain's CDR3 is CASRRDRDYEQYF. CDR3 sequence (DNA): TGTGCCAGCAGACGGGACAGAGACTACGAGCAGTACTTC.

The rearrangement uses TRBV7-2 and TRBJ1-5; weak D call: TRBD1 (5 bases). CDR3 size: 16 residues. The germline V and J ends were trimmed by 4 bases and 0 bases, with 13 bases remaining between them. Germline V CDR1 and CDR2: SGHTA, FQGNSA. DNA of the CDR3: TGTGCCAGCAGCTCCAGGGCAGGGAATAGCAATCAGCCCCAGCATTTT. Translated, it gives CASSSRAGNSNQPQHF.

The chain recombines TRBV9 with TRBJ2-1, with TRBD2 identical over 8 bases. Germline trimming cut 0 bases from V and 9 bases from J; bases unmatched to any gene: 11. Looked up from germline, CDR1 is SGDLS and CDR2 is YYNGEE. The CDR3 totals 16 residues. The CDR3 here is CASSVASGGPLGEQFF. CDR3 nucleotides: TGTGCCAGCAGCGTAGCAAGCGGGGGCCCCCTTGGTGAGCAGTTCTTC.

The chain recombines TRBV4-2 with TRBJ1-2; 9 bases are shared with TRBD1. Trimming cost V 3 bases and J 3 bases; bases outside gene matches: 8. CDR1 is LGHNA, CDR2 YNFKEQ, per germline. The CDR3 extends over 16 amino acids. As DNA, the CDR3 is TGTGCCAGCAGCCATGACCAGGGACAGGGAGACTATGGCTACACCTTC. This gives the protein CASSHDQGQGDYGYTF.

This sequence joins TRBV11-2 and TRBJ1-1; D remains ambiguous. The CDR3 is 15 amino acids. The germline V gene encodes CDR1 SGHAT and CDR2 FQNNGV. V lost 4 bases to trimming and J lost 0 bases, with 12 bases between them. Here the CDR3 reads CASSYTDGLNTEAFF. As DNA, the CDR3 is TGTGCCAGCAGCTATACAGACGGTTTGAACACTGAAGCTTTCTTT.

The chain couples TRBV2 to TRBJ2-5; 7 bases map to TRBD1. J gave up 3 bases and V 3 bases, and 10 bases lay outside the gene matches. This CDR3 is 16 amino acids long. The germline V gene has CDR1 SNHLY and CDR2 FYNNEI. CDR3 coding DNA: TGTGCCAGCAGTGATGTGACAGGGAAATGGGAAGAGACCCAGTACTTC. Translating it yields CASSDVTGKWEETQYF.

V and J are TRBV6-1 and TRBJ1-5, with a weak D call TRBD1 (5 bases). Germline V lookup: CDR1 MNHNS, CDR2 SASEGT. Trimming shortened V by 2 bases and J by 3 bases, and 8 bases separated the two germline ends. The CDR3 covers 14 residues. This CDR3 is CASSETGNNQPQHF. The DNA of the CDR3 is TGTGCCAGCAGTGAAACAGGAAACAATCAGCCCCAGCATTTT.

This chain's CDR3 is CASSLALAGGRNEQYF. For the CDR3, the DNA is TGCGCCAGCAGCTTGGCGTTGGCGGGGGGGAGGAACGAGCAGTACTTC. The genes are TRBV5-1 and TRBJ2-7; TRBD2 aligns across 9 bases. The CDR3 runs to 16 residues. V gave up 0 bases and J gave up 5 bases; unmatched junction bases: 9. CDR1 is SGHRS and CDR2 is YFSETQ in the germline V gene.

The gene calls are TRBV7-9 and TRBJ1-5, with TRBD1 matching 9 bases. The CDR3 has 14 amino acids. The V segment lost 3 bases and the J segment 7 bases; nucleotides outside the gene matches: 4. Germline CDR1 and CDR2: SEHNR and FQNEAQ (reference sequence). The CDR3 sequence: CASSLDRGDQPQHF. CDR3 in DNA: TGTGCCAGCAGCTTGGACAGGGGAGACCAGCCCCAGCATTTT.

The rearrangement joins TRBV10-2 to TRBJ1-4; 7 positions agree with TRBD1. Germline values: CDR1 WSHSY, CDR2 SAAADI. The CDR3 has 14 amino acids. With 4 bases clipped from V and 5 bases from J, the junction kept 4 bases outside the gene matches. In nucleotides, the CDR3 is TGCGCCAGCAGTGGTCACAGGGGAAATGAAAAACTGTTTTTT. Translation: CASSGHRGNEKLFF.

This chain connects TRBV28 to TRBJ1-2, with a tentative D call TRBD1 (5 bases). The V gene's germline CDR1 is MDHEN and CDR2 SYDVKM. Trimming cost V 9 bases and J 0 bases, with 14 bases left between them. This CDR3 is 14 amino acids long. CDR3 DNA: TGTGCCAGTCGCCGGGGGATAACTAACTATGGCTACACCTTC. Amino acid sequence: CASRRGITNYGYTF.

V and J are TRBV10-3 and TRBJ2-5; TRBD1 agrees at 10 bases. The trim removed 3 bases at V and 6 bases at J, leaving 10 bases unmatched. The CDR3 is made up of 16 amino acids. Germline V gives CDR1 ENHRY, CDR2 SYGVKD. The CDR3 bases are TGTGCCATCAGTGAAACGGGGACAGGGGCCGGGAAGACCCAGTACTTC. Protein: CAISETGTGAGKTQYF.

The chain carries TRBV4-1 and TRBJ2-3; D gene uncertain. This CDR3 region has 15 residues. Germline V gives CDR1 MGHRA, CDR2 YSYEKL. Trimming pared 5 bases from V and 1 base from J, leaving 13 bases between. Here the CDR3 DNA reads TGCGCCAGCAGCAAAGTAGCCGGCGGCACAGATACGCAGTATTTT. Residues: CASSKVAGGTDTQYF.

This rearrangement joins TRBV9 to TRBJ2-3, with 7 nucleotides matching TRBD1. V was pared by 3 bases and J by 2 bases, with 9 bases of the junction left unmatched. The germline V gene encodes CDR1 SGDLS and CDR2 YYNGEE. This CDR3 has 16 residues. CDR3 in amino acids: CASSAQQGDYTDTQYF. Here the CDR3 DNA reads TGTGCCAGCAGCGCCCAGCAGGGGGATTACACAGATACGCAGTATTTT. Full variable domain (remainder filled in from reference TRBV9 and TRBJ2-3): DSGVTQTPKHLITATGQRVTLRCSPRSGDLSVYWYQQSLDQGLQFLIQYYNGEERAKGNILERFSAQQFPDLHSELNLSSLELGDSALYFCASSAQQGDYTDTQYFGPGTRLTVL.

This chain links TRBV4-1 with TRBJ1-2; D gene ambiguous. Germline assignment: CDR1 MGHRA and CDR2 YSYEKL. The CDR3 loop spans 13 amino acids. Trimming pared 0 bases from V and 3 bases from J, leaving 5 bases between. The CDR3 protein is CASSQDGHYGYTF. The DNA of the CDR3 is TGCGCCAGCAGCCAAGATGGGCACTATGGCTACACCTTC.

The CDR3 sequence: CAGRSGANTGELFF. In nucleotides, the CDR3 is TGTGCCGGCAGGTCGGGAGCGAACACCGGGGAGCTGTTTTTT. The J gene is TRBJ2-2, the V gene TRBV10-3; maybe TRBD2 (6 bases). Germline V gene sequence: CDR1 ENHRY, CDR2 SYGVKD. The CDR3 extends over 14 amino acids. V was trimmed by 11 bases and J by 0 bases, leaving 13 bases between them.

The V and J genes are TRBV7-6 and TRBJ2-7; 8 bases are a match to TRBD1. V lost 0 bases to trimming and J lost 0 bases; unmatched junction nucleotides: 4. CDR3 length equals 16 residues. Germline loops: CDR1 SGHVS, CDR2 FNYEAQ. This CDR3 reads CASSLANRGVSYEQYF. In DNA form, the CDR3 reads TGTGCCAGCAGCTTAGCGAACAGGGGGGTCTCCTACGAGCAGTACTTC. Using reference TRBV7-6 and TRBJ2-7 for the parts outside the CDR3, the full variable domain is GAGVSQSPRYKVTKRGQDVALRCDPISGHVSLYWYRQALGQGPEFLTYFNYEAQQDKSGLPNDRFSAERPEGSISTLTIQRTEQRDSAMYRCASSLANRGVSYEQYFGPGTRLTVT.